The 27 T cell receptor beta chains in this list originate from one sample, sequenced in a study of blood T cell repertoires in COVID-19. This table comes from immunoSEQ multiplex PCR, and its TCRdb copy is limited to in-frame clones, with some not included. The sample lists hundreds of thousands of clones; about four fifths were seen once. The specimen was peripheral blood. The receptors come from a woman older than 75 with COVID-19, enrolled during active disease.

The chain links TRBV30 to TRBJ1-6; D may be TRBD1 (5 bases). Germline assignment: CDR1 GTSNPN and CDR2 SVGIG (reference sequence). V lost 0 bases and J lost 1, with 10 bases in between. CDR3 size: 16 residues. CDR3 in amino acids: CAWSVFGQSYNSPLHF. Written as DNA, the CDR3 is TGTGCCTGGAGTGTTTTCGGACAATCCTATAATTCACCCCTCCACTTT.

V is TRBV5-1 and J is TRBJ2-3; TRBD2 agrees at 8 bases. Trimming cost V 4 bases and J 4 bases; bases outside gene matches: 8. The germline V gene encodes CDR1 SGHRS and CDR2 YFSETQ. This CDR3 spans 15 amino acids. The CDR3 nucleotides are TGCGCCAGCAGCCCACGGGGGGGCAGATCAGATACGCAGTATTTT. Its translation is CASSPRGGRSDTQYF.

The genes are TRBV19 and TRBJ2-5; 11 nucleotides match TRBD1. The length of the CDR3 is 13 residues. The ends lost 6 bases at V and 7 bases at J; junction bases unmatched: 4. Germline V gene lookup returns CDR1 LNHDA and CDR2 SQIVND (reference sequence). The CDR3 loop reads CASSGQGAGTQYF. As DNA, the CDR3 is TGTGCCAGTAGCGGACAGGGGGCAGGGACCCAGTACTTC.

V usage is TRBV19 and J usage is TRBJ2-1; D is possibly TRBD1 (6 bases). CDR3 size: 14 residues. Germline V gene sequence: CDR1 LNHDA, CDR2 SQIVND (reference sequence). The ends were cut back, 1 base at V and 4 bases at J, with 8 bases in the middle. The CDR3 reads CASSIGTGYNEQFF. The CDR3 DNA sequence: TGTGCCAGTAGTATAGGTACAGGGTACAATGAGCAGTTCTTC.

The CDR3 bases are TGCGCCAGCAGTGAGACGGCAGGGCAAGGTGAAAAACTGTTTTTT. The encoded protein is CASSETAGQGEKLFF. This chain links TRBV10-2 with TRBJ1-4; perhaps TRBD1 as D (5 bases). This CDR3 is 15 amino acids long. V was trimmed by 2 bases and J by 7 bases, leaving 14 bases between them. Germline V lookup: CDR1 WSHSY, CDR2 SAAADI.

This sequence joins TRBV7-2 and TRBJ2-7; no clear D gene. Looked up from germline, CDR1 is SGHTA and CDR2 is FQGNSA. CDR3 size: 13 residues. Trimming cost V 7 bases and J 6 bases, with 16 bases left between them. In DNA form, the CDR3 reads TGTGCCAGCACCCTTACCCCCACAGCCGAGCAGTACTTC. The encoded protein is CASTLTPTAEQYF.

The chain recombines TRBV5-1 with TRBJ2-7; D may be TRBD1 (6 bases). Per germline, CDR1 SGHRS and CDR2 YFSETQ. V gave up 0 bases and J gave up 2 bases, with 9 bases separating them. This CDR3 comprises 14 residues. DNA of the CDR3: TGCGCCAGCAGCTTGGACAGGGCCACCTACGAGCAGTACTTC. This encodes CASSLDRATYEQYF.

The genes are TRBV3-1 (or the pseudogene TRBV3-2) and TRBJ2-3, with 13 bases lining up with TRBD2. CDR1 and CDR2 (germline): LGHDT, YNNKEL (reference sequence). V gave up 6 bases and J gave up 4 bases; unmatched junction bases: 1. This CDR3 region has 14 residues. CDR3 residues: CASRLAGGSDTQYF. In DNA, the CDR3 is TGTGCCAGCAGACTAGCGGGGGGGTCAGATACGCAGTATTTT.

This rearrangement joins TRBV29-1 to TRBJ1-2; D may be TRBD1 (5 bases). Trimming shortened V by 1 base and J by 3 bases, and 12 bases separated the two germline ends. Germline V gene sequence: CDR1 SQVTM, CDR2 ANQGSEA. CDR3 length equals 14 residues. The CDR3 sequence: CSVEGRQNHYGYTF. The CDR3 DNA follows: TGCAGCGTTGAAGGCAGACAGAACCACTATGGCTACACCTTC.

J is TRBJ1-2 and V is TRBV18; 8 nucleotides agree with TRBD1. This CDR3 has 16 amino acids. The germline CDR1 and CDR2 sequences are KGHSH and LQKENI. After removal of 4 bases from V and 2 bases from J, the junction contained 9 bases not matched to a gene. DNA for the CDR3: TGTGCCAGCTCACATCAGGGGACAGGACCAAACTATGGCTACACCTTC. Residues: CASSHQGTGPNYGYTF.

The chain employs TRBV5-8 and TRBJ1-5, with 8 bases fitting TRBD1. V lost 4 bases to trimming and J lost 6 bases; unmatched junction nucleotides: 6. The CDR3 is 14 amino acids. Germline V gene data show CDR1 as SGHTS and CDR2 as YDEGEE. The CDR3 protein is CASSRRQGTQPQHF. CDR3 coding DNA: TGTGCCAGCAGCCGCCGACAGGGGACTCAGCCCCAGCATTTT.

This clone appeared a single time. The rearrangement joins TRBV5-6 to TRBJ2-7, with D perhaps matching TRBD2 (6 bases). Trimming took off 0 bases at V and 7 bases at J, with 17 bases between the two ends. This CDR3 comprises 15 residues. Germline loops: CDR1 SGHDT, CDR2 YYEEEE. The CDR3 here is CASSLAEGWAREQYF. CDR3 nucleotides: TGTGCCAGCAGCTTGGCGGAGGGCTGGGCCCGGGAGCAGTACTTC.

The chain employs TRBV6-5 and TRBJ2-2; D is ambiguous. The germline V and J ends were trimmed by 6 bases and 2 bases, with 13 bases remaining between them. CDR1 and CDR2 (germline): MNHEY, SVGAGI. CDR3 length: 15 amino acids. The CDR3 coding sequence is TGTGCCAGCAGAGACTCCGGTCAAAACACCGGGGAGCTGTTTTTT. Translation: CASRDSGQNTGELFF.

CDR3 in DNA: TGTGCCTGGAGTCTAACAGATGCCAATCAGCCCCAGCATTTT. Translating it yields CAWSLTDANQPQHF. The V and J genes are TRBV30 and TRBJ1-5; no clear D. The CDR3 covers 14 residues. The germline V gene encodes CDR1 GTSNPN and CDR2 SVGIG (reference sequence). The V end lost 2 bases, the J end lost 3 bases, and 11 bases lay between the germline ends.

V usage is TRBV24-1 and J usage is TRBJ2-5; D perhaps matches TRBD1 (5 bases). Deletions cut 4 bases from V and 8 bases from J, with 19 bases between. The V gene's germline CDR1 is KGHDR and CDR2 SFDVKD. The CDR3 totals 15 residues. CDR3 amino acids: CATSDSGSGSRTQYF. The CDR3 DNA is TGTGCCACCAGTGACTCAGGGTCGGGTTCGCGCACCCAGTACTTC.

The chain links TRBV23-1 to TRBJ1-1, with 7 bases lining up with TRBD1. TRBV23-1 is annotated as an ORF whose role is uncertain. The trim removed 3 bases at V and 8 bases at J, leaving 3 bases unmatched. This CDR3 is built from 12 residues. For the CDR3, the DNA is TGCGCCAGCAGTCACCCGGGACAGGAAGCTTTCTTT. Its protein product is CASSHPGQEAFF.

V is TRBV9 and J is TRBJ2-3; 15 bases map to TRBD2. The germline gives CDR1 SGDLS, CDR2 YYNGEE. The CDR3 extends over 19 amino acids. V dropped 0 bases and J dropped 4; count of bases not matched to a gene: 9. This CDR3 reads CASSVGTGTSGRISDTQYF. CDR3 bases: TGTGCCAGCAGCGTAGGGACCGGGACTAGCGGGAGGATCTCAGATACGCAGTATTTT.

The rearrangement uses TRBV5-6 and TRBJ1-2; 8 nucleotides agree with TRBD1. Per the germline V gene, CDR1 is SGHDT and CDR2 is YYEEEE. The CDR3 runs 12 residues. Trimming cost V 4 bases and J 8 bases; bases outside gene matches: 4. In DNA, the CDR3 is TGTGCCAGCAGCCATACAGGGGGAGGCTACACCTTC. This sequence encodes CASSHTGGGYTF.

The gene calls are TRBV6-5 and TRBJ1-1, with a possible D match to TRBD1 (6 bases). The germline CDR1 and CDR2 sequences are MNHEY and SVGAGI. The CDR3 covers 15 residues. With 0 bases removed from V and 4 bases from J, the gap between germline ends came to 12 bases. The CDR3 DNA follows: TGTGCCAGCAGTTACTCGGCCGGGGGGCGCACTGAAGCTTTCTTT. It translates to CASSYSAGGRTEAFF.

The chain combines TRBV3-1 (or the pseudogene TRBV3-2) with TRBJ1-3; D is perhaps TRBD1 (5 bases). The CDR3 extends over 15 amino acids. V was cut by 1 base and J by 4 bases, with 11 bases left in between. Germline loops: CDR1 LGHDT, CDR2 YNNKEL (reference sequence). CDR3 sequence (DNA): TGTGCCAGCAGCCAAGGCAGGGCGGGAGGAAACACCATATATTTT. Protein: CASSQGRAGGNTIYF.

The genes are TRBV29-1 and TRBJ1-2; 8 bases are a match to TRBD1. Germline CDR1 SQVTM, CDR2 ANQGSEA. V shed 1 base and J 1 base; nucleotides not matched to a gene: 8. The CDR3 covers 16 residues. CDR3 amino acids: CSVEAQGALLNYGYTF. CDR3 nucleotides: TGCAGCGTTGAAGCTCAGGGGGCACTGCTTAACTATGGCTACACCTTC.

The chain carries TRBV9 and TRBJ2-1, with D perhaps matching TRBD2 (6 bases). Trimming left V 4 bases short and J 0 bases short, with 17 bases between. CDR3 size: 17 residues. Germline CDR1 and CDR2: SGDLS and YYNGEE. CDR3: CASSLRGAGSSYNEQFF. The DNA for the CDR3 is TGTGCCAGCAGCCTCCGGGGTGCGGGGAGCTCCTACAATGAGCAGTTCTTC.

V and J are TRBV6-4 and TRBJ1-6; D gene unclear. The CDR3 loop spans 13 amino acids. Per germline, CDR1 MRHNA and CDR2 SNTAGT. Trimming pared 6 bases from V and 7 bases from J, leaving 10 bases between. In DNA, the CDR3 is TGTGCCAGCAGCGTCTGGGAGAATTCACCCCTCCACTTT. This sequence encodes CASSVWENSPLHF.

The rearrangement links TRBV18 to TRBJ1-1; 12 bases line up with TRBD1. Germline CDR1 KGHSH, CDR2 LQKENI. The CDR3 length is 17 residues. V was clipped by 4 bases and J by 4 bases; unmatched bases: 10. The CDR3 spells CASSHKGQGAGATEAFF. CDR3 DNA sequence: TGTGCCAGCTCACACAAGGGACAGGGGGCAGGTGCCACTGAAGCTTTCTTT.

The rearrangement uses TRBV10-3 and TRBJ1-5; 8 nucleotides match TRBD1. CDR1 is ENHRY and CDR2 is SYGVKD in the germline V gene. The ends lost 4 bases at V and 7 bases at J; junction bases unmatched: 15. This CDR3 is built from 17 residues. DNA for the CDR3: TGTGCCATCAGTGTCTTCCCCGAGGACAGGGAAGAGCAGCCCCAGCATTTT. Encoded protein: CAISVFPEDREEQPQHF.

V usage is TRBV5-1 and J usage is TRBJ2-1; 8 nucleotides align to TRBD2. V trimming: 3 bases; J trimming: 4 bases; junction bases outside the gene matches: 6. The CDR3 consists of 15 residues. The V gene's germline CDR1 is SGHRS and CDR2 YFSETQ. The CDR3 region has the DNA TGCGCCAGCAGCTCCGGGAGGGTCCGTTACAATGAGCAGTTCTTC. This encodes CASSSGRVRYNEQFF.

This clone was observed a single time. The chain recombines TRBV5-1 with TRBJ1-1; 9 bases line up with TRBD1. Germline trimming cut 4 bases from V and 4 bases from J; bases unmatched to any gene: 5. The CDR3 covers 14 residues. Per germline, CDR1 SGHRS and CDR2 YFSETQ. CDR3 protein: CASSKGTGSTEAFF. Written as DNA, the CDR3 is TGCGCCAGCAGCAAGGGGACAGGGAGCACTGAAGCTTTCTTT. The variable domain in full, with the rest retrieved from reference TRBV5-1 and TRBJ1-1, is KAGVTQTPRYLIKTRGQQVTLSCSPISGHRSVSWYQQTPGQGLQFLFEYFSETQRNKGNFPGRFSGRQFSNSRSEMNVSTLELGDSALYLCASSKGTGSTEAFFGQGTRLTVV.